Given below is one T cell receptor beta chain in context. Study processing details: Quantification of nucleated cells was approximated via reference gene primer amplification. Libraries were prepared by immunoSEQ multiplex PCR; TCRdb keeps only in-frame clonotypes and omits some of them. The DNA gave D and trimming, while V, J and clone size come from that table. This sample has hundreds of thousands of clones, with 88% found just once. The CDR3 has 11 amino acids. V was shortened by 8 bases and J by 4 bases, with 8 bases between the two germline ends. CDR1 MGHRA and CDR2 YSYEKL come from the germline V gene. This specimen belongs to a study of blood T cell repertoires in COVID-19.

The V and J genes are TRBV4-1 and TRBJ1-2; the D is unclear. Sequences were obtained from peripheral blood. The sequence was collected from a woman under 40 who had recovered from COVID-19. This CDR3 reads CASRGTYGYTF. The CDR3 DNA reads as TGCGCCAGCCGGGGAACCTATGGCTACACCTTC.